These 8 T cell receptor beta chains originate from one sample sequenced in a study of graft-versus-host responses after intestinal transplantation. Generated by immunoSEQ multiplex PCR, the TCRdb table keeps only in-frame clones and is missing some. The data contain around 55,000 clones, around 89% of them singletons. No cognate antigen is known for these TCRs. The sequencing here drew on unstimulated CD4+ T cells sorted from spleen or lymph node cells, taken before transplant. The source of these receptors is a human donor who was the organ donor for an intestinal transplant.

This clone was detected only a few times. The gene calls are TRBV6-5 and TRBJ2-3; tentative D call: TRBD2 (6 bases). The germline V gene has CDR1 MNHEY and CDR2 SVGAGI. V lost 6 bases and J lost 3, with 7 bases in between. This CDR3 has 12 amino acids. The CDR3 here is CASSRGTDTQYF. The CDR3 coding sequence is TGTGCCAGCAGCCGGGGGACAGATACGCAGTATTTT.

This clone was recorded a few times. This rearrangement joins TRBV7-6 to TRBJ1-3; 8 positions agree with TRBD1. The CDR3 extends over 17 amino acids. CDR1 and CDR2 from the germline V gene are SGHVS and FNYEAQ. The V segment lost 0 bases and the J segment 2 bases; nucleotides outside the gene matches: 6. In nucleotides, the CDR3 is TGTGCCAGCAGCTTAGCGGGGGACAGGACTACTGGAAACACCATATATTTT. Protein sequence: CASSLAGDRTTGNTIYF.

The chain recombines TRBV6-5 with TRBJ1-1; TRBD1 might be the D (6 bases). CDR3 size: 15 residues. V was cut by 6 bases and J by 0 bases, with 14 bases left in between. Per the germline V gene, CDR1 is MNHEY and CDR2 is SVGAGI. CDR3 sequence: CASSRAGTLNTEAFF. CDR3 DNA sequence: TGTGCCAGCAGCCGAGCCGGGACACTGAACACTGAAGCTTTCTTT.

A note on this clone: The same CDR3 is also encoded by other DNA sequences in this sample. V gene TRBV4-1 combines with J gene TRBJ2-1; 16 nucleotides agree with TRBD2. The CDR3 is made up of 18 amino acids. Trimming cost V 0 bases and J 9 bases; bases outside gene matches: 8. In germline, CDR1 is MGHRA, CDR2 YSYEKL. CDR3 residues: CASSQDWGTSGRAREQFF. The DNA for the CDR3 is TGCGCCAGCAGCCAAGATTGGGGGACTAGCGGGAGGGCCCGTGAGCAGTTCTTC.

The chain combines TRBV5-1 with TRBJ2-1; 14 positions agree with TRBD2. Germline CDR1 SGHRS, CDR2 YFSETQ. This CDR3 is 18 amino acids long. The J segment lost 9 bases and the V segment lost 4 bases, leaving 15 bases of the junction unmatched. The CDR3 here is CASSPIPGLAGALGEQFF. The CDR3 DNA is TGCGCCAGCAGCCCGATCCCGGGACTAGCGGGAGCCCTAGGTGAGCAGTTCTTC.

This chain links TRBV27 with TRBJ2-3, with D perhaps TRBD2 (6 bases). This CDR3 spans 16 amino acids. Germline V CDR1 and CDR2: MNHEY, SMNVEV (reference sequence). Trimming removed 3 bases at V and 0 bases at J, with 13 bases between. The CDR3 nucleotides read TGTGCCAGCAGTTTCCGCGGAGGGAGTAGCACAGATACGCAGTATTTT. Protein product: CASSFRGGSSTDTQYF.

The chain carries TRBV19 and TRBJ1-4; perhaps TRBD1 as D (6 bases). Trimming pared 5 bases from V and 8 bases from J, leaving 15 bases between. CDR3 length equals 14 residues. Germline V gene sequence: CDR1 LNHDA, CDR2 SQIVND (reference sequence). CDR3 amino acids: CASSPGGLWEKLFF. As DNA, the CDR3 is TGTGCCAGTAGTCCCGGGGGGCTATGGGAAAAACTGTTTTTT.

This chain links TRBV6-1 with TRBJ2-7; 11 bases line up with TRBD1. Germline V gene sequence: CDR1 MNHNS, CDR2 SASEGT. The junction had 9 bases not matched to a gene; V was cut back by 9 bases and J by 5 bases. The CDR3 has 14 amino acids. The DNA of the CDR3 is TGTGCCAGTAGGACAGGGGGCGCGAACAACGAGCAGTACTTC. This gives the protein CASRTGGANNEQYF.